This T cell receptor beta chain was found in a study of blood T cell repertoires in COVID-19. Study-level information: The United States, Italy and Spain provided the acute and convalescent COVID-19 samples.

Clones were read by immunoSEQ multiplex PCR, and TCRdb kept only the in-frame ones, dropping some. The sample yields roughly 170,000 clones, 79% seen once. The sample holds one count of this clone. V was pared by 8 bases and J by 5 bases, with 17 bases of the junction left unmatched. Germline V lookup: CDR1 MNHNY, CDR2 SVGAGI (reference sequence). The CDR3 is made up of 17 amino acids. The chain uses TRBV6-6 and TRBJ2-1; 8 bases align to TRBD2. This clonotype originated in a woman aged 55-75 years with COVID-19, enrolled during active disease. The specimen was peripheral blood. The CDR3 is CASGRRAGLAENNEQFF. CDR3 bases: TGTGCCAGCGGTCGGCGCGCCGGACTAGCCGAGAACAATGAGCAGTTCTTC.